This TCR beta chain was documented in a study of shared clonotypes between healthy human individuals. Several immunoSEQ plates received, in even portions, the genomic DNA of each subset. Assay: immunoSEQ multiplex PCR; the TCRdb copy retains only in-frame clones and omits some. The data hold about 980,000 clones, with approximately 80% observed a single time. The CDR3 sequence is 13 residues long. V lost 5 bases and J lost 7; bases outside the gene matches: 5. Germline CDR1 is SGHNT and CDR2 is YENEEA. Comment on this clone: Its antigen is undetermined.

Whole-study findings and limits: Between a few donors, naive CD4 clonotypes were shared at a level of about 5%.

This clonotype was obtained from a man between 18 and 35 years old in good health. Sequenced input: memory CD4+ T cells sorted from blood. Documented subset: CD45RA-negative fraction. The chain recombines TRBV11-3 with TRBJ1-2; 9 nucleotides agree with TRBD1. CDR3 coding DNA: TGTGCCAGCAGCGATACAGGGGGCCTTGGCTACACCTTC. It yields the protein CASSDTGGLGYTF.